This T cell receptor (beta chain) was recovered during a study of blood T cell repertoires in COVID-19. Germline loops: CDR1 SGDLS, CDR2 YYNGEE. The length of the CDR3 is 15 residues. The V end was cut by 1 base, the J end by 2 bases, with 10 bases between. Assay used: immunoSEQ multiplex PCR; TCRdb lists only in-frame clones, some missing. The table records a few hundred thousand clones, more than 80% of them present only once. The V call is TRBV9, the J call TRBJ1-5; a weak D match, TRBD1 (6 bases). The source is a woman aged 25 to 39 with COVID-19, enrolled during active disease. The source material was peripheral blood. The CDR3 loop is CASSVTGNGNQPQHF. CDR3 sequence (DNA): TGTGCCAGCAGCGTAACAGGGAACGGCAATCAGCCCCAGCATTTT. Full variable domain (outside the CDR3, taken from reference TRBV9 and TRBJ1-5): DSGVTQTPKHLITATGQRVTLRCSPRSGDLSVYWYQQSLDQGLQFLIQYYNGEERAKGNILERFSAQQFPDLHSELNLSSLELGDSALYFCASSVTGNGNQPQHFGDGTRLSIL.